This T cell receptor (beta chain) was identified during a study of cytomegalovirus exposure and HLA in healthy donors. Study conclusions and caveats: Clonal expansion was found to be greater in HLA-associated TCR beta chains than in equally common others in a later analysis. Cytomegalovirus-associated TCR beta chains were listed, numbering 150 to 200.

Remarks on this clone: Its antigen is currently unknown.

The CDR3 covers 14 residues. V dropped 5 bases and J dropped 10; count of bases not matched to a gene: 12. Germline CDR1 reads SGHTA; CDR2 reads FQGNSA. Researchers ran the PCR with 60 Vbeta and 13 Jbeta primers. Authors' methods: Counted up in a later analysis, unique TCR beta chains came to 60 million to 95 million, with around 9.9 million shared. Measured with immunoSEQ multiplex PCR; TCRdb has only the in-frame clones, and not every one. V, J and clone size are taken as reported in that table, and D and trimming were inferred from the DNA itself. The repertoire has 200,000 to 300,000 clones, 84% of them found once; the top ten carry about 2%.

Sample: PBMCs. This clonotype was obtained from a woman aged 40 to 55 in good health and CMV-seropositive. The chain uses TRBV7-2 and TRBJ1-1; 8 bases fit TRBD1. For the CDR3, the DNA is TGTGCCAGCAGCCCTCCCAGGGGGCTGGATCGAGCTTTCTTT. Residues: CASSPPRGLDRAFF.